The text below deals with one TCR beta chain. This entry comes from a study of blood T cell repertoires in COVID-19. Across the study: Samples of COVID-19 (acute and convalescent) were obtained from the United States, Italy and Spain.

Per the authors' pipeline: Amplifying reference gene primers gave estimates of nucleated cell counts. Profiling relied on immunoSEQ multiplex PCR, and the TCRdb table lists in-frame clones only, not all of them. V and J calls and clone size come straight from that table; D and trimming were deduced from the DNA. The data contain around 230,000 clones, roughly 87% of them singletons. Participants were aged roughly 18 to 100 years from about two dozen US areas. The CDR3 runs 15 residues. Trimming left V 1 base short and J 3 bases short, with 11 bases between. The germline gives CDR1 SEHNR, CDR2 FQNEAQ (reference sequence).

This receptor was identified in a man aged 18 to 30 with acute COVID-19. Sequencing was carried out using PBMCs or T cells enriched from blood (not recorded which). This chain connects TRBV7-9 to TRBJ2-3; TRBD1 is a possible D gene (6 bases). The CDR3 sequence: CASSLGTGTTDTQYF. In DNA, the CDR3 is TGTGCCAGCAGCTTAGGTACCGGGACAACAGATACGCAGTATTTT.